The 15 T cell receptor beta chains presented below share a single source sample, sequenced in a study of blood T cell repertoires in COVID-19 (dated by TCRdb to about 2020). Library preparation employed the immunoSEQ multiplex PCR assay. TCRdb took over this immuneACCESS table, retaining in-frame rearrangements with V and J assigned. Such tables are incomplete; in checked studies, under half of the missing clones stem from an unresolved V gene, and the remainder is unexplained. The sample profile shows under 300,000 clones; about 89% of them were found once. The top ten hold less than 2.5% of the sample. The sequencing sample was made of peripheral blood. The origin of the receptors is a man aged 45-65 years with acute or convalescent COVID-19.

In its sample, this clone was seen once. The genes are TRBV18 and TRBJ2-7; 7 bases are shared with TRBD1. Trimming at V came to 2 bases and at J to 6 bases, leaving 13 bases not matched to a gene. This CDR3 comprises 16 residues. Germline loops: CDR1 KGHSH, CDR2 LQKENI. In DNA, the CDR3 is TGTGCCAGCTCACCAGAGAGGGGGCTATCTCGGATCGAGCAGTACTTC. Residues: CASSPERGLSRIEQYF.

The rearrangement joins TRBV7-9 to TRBJ1-2; no definite D call. The length of the CDR3 is 12 residues. Trimming took 5 bases from V and 4 from J, leaving 8 bases between them. Germline assignment: CDR1 SEHNR and CDR2 FQNEAQ (reference sequence). The CDR3 reads CASSLNPYGYTF. CDR3 nucleotide sequence: TGTGCCAGCAGCCTAAACCCCTATGGCTACACCTTC. The variable domain in full, completed from reference TRBV7-9 and TRBJ1-2, reads DTGVSQNPRHKITKRGQNVTFRCDPISEHNRLYWYRQTLGQGPEFLTYFQNEAQLEKSRLLSDRFSAERPKGSFSTLEIQRTEQGDSAMYLCASSLNPYGYTFGSGTRLTVV.

The chain's CDR3 is CASSPPGGGQGREQYF. CDR3 coding DNA: TGTGCCAGCAGTCCCCCGGGGGGGGGCCAGGGAAGGGAGCAGTACTTC. The chain couples TRBV27 to TRBJ2-7; 8 bases map to TRBD2. CDR1 is MNHEY and CDR2 is SMNVEV in the germline V gene (reference sequence). Trimming at V came to 5 bases and at J to 7 bases, leaving 16 bases not matched to a gene. The CDR3 consists of 16 residues.

This clone was counted at least ten times. CDR3 loop: CASSDRDYTDTQYF. The CDR3 DNA sequence: TGTGCCAGCAGTGACCGGGACTACACAGATACGCAGTATTTT. This chain uses TRBV27 with TRBJ2-3; 7 bases agree with TRBD2. V dropped 5 bases and J dropped 2; count of bases not matched to a gene: 4. The germline CDR1 and CDR2 sequences are MNHEY and SMNVEV (reference sequence). The CDR3 consists of 14 residues.

The table lists this clone with a few counts. V and J are TRBV7-9 and TRBJ2-1, with 14 bases identical to TRBD2. The CDR3 length is 18 residues. Looked up from germline, CDR1 is SEHNR and CDR2 is FQNEAQ (reference sequence). V trimming: 5 bases; J trimming: 3 bases; junction bases outside the gene matches: 9. The CDR3 DNA reads as TGTGCCAGCAGCGTGGGACTAGCGGGGGCTGTCTTCTACAATGAGCAGTTCTTC. The encoded protein is CASSVGLAGAVFYNEQFF.

V usage is TRBV5-1 and J usage is TRBJ1-5; D possibly corresponds to TRBD1 (5 bases). V was clipped by 4 bases and J by 4 bases, with 9 bases between them. The CDR3 consists of 13 residues. Germline V gives CDR1 SGHRS, CDR2 YFSETQ. CDR3 nucleotide sequence: TGCGCCAGCAGCCCGGACACGAATCAGCCCCAGCATTTT. It is translated as CASSPDTNQPQHF.

The chain uses TRBV6-2 or TRBV6-3 and TRBJ1-2; D might be TRBD1 (5 bases). CDR3 length equals 13 residues. The germline CDR1 and CDR2 sequences are MNHEY and SVGEGT. V was shortened by 7 bases and J by 8 bases, with 17 bases between the two germline ends. The CDR3 sequence is CASTPPRGLGYTF. CDR3 coding DNA: TGTGCCAGCACCCCCCCAAGGGGCTTGGGCTACACCTTC.

The chain uses TRBV5-6 and TRBJ2-1; D not certain. Looked up from germline, CDR1 is SGHDT and CDR2 is YYEEEE. V was shortened by 3 bases and J by 9 bases, with 10 bases between the two germline ends. The CDR3 loop spans 12 amino acids. CDR3 DNA: TGTGCCAGCAGCTCACGACACACTGAGCAGTTCTTC. Translating gives CASSSRHTEQFF. Full variable domain (rest looked up from reference TRBV5-6 and TRBJ2-1): DAGVTQSPTHLIKTRGQQVTLRCSPKSGHDTVSWYQQALGQGPQFIFQYYEEEERQRGNFPDRFSGHQFPNYSSELNVNALLLGDSALYLCASSSRHTEQFFGPGTRLTVL.

This chain joins TRBV5-1 and TRBJ2-3, with a tentative D call TRBD1 (5 bases). The germline V gene has CDR1 SGHRS and CDR2 YFSETQ. V lost 0 bases to trimming and J lost 2 bases, with 7 bases between them. The CDR3 extends over 14 amino acids. The CDR3 loop is CASSLGTNTDTQYF. CDR3 in DNA: TGCGCCAGCAGCTTGGGGACAAACACAGATACGCAGTATTTT.

CDR3 nucleotide sequence: TGTGCCAGCAGCCTGGGACAGGGGGACTATGGCTACACCTTC. This encodes CASSLGQGDYGYTF. This chain links TRBV9 with TRBJ1-2; 11 nucleotides agree with TRBD1. The junction had 2 bases not matched to a gene; V was cut back by 4 bases and J by 3 bases. The CDR3 has 14 amino acids. Germline loops: CDR1 SGDLS, CDR2 YYNGEE.

The chain joins TRBV7-9 to TRBJ2-3; D is perhaps TRBD1 (7 bases). Germline-derived CDR1 and CDR2 are SEHNR and FQNEAQ (reference sequence). The V gene lost 10 bases and the J gene lost 0 bases, with 29 bases spanning the gap. CDR3 length: 19 residues. As DNA, the CDR3 is TGTGCCATCTCCTGGGGGGACAGCGAACAAACAGCTAGCACAGATACGCAGTATTTT. Translating gives CAISWGDSEQTASTDTQYF.

The gene calls are TRBV6-5 and TRBJ1-4; 8 bases align to TRBD1. The CDR3 runs to 14 residues. V shed 6 bases, J shed 8 bases, and the junction held 8 bases outside the gene matches. Per the germline V gene, CDR1 is MNHEY and CDR2 is SVGAGI. CDR3 sequence: CASRAQGVREKLFF. The DNA of the CDR3 is TGTGCCAGCAGGGCACAGGGGGTAAGGGAAAAACTGTTTTTT.

The CDR3 DNA follows: TGTGCCAGCAGCGTCCAGGGTGGCGAGACCCAGTACTTC. Protein: CASSVQGGETQYF. This chain joins TRBV11-3 and TRBJ2-5, with D possibly TRBD1 on 5 matching bases. Germline values: CDR1 SGHNT, CDR2 YENEEA. V lost 5 bases and J 5 bases, leaving 12 bases between the germline ends. The CDR3 length is 13 residues.

CDR3 nucleotide sequence: TGCGCCAGCAATGGACAGTCGAACACCGGGGAGCTGTTTTTT. Translation: CASNGQSNTGELFF. This chain uses TRBV10-2 with TRBJ2-2; possibly TRBD1 for D (6 bases). CDR3 size: 14 residues. Trimming pared 7 bases from V and 0 bases from J, leaving 9 bases between. CDR1 is WSHSY and CDR2 is SAAADI in the germline V gene.

This clone was detected only a few times. The rearrangement joins TRBV7-9 to TRBJ1-3; TRBD1 matches at 10 bases. V dropped 5 bases and J dropped 4; count of bases not matched to a gene: 2. The V gene's germline CDR1 is SEHNR and CDR2 FQNEAQ (reference sequence). This CDR3 is built from 14 residues. In DNA, the CDR3 is TGTGCCAGCAGCGGGACAGGGGTCGGAAACACCATATATTTT. Translated, it gives CASSGTGVGNTIYF.